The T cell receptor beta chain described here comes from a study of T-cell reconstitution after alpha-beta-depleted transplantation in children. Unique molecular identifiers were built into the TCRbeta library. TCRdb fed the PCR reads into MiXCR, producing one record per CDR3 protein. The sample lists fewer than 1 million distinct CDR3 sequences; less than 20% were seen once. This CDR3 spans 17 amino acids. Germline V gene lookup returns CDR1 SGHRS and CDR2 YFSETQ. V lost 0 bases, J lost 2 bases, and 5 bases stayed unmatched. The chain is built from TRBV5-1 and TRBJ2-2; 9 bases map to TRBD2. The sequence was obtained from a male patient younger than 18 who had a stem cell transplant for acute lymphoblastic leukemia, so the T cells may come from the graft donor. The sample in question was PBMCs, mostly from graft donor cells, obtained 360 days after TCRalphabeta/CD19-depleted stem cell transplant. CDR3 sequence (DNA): TGCGCCAGCAGCTTGGATAGCGGGAGACCCAACACCGGGGAGCTGTTTTTT. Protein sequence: CASSLDSGRPNTGELFF.